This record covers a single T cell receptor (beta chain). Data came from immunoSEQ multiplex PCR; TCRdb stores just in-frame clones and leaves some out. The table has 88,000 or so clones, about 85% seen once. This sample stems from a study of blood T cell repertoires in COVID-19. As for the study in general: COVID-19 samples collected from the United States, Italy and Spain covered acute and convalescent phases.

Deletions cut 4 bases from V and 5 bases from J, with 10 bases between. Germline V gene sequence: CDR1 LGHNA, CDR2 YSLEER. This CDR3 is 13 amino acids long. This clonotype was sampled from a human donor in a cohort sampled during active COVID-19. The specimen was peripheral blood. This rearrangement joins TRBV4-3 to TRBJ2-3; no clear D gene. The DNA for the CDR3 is TGCGCCAGCAGCCGAGAGGCCAGAGATACGCAGTATTTT. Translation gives CASSREARDTQYF.